These 12 T cell receptor beta chains share one sample of origin, sequenced in a study of regulatory T cells in long-lasting Graves disease. Through Arm-PCR of CDR3 regions and iRepertoire HTBI primers, TCR beta libraries were built. Via MiXCR, TCRdb re-called the multiplex PCR reads, giving one row per CDR3 protein. The repertoire holds some 500,000 distinct CDR3 sequences, with around 16% as singletons. Specified time point: newly diagnosed GD, antithyroid drugs for less than 3 months. The TCR library was made from RNA extracted from PBMCs. The sample was also reused in another study, on T cells in Graves' hyperthyroidism and ophthalmopathy.

The sample in question was peripheral blood mononuclear cells (PBMCs), obtained at new diagnosis, from a patient treated with antithyroid drugs. These receptors were obtained from a woman aged 40-60 years with Graves disease.

Comments on this clonotype: A much more abundant neighbour one base away suggests this may be a read error. This rearrangement joins TRBV20-1 to TRBJ2-4; 7 positions agree with TRBD1. Per the germline V gene, CDR1 is DFQATT and CDR2 is SNEGSKA (reference sequence). J lost 1 base, V lost 5 bases, and 5 bases had no gene match. This CDR3 region has 14 residues. CDR3 protein: CSAGEGQAKNIQYF. DNA of the CDR3: TGCAGTGCTGGTGAGGGACAGGCCAAAAACATTCAGTACTTC.

This clonotype was observed at least ten times. This chain joins TRBV28 and TRBJ2-3; tentative D call: TRBD1 (6 bases). The CDR3 has 13 residues. Germline assignment: CDR1 MDHEN and CDR2 SYDVKM. The germline V and J ends were trimmed by 5 bases and 4 bases, with 10 bases remaining between them. The CDR3 region is CASSPRGSDTQYF. CDR3 sequence (DNA): TGTGCCAGCAGTCCCAGGGGTTCAGATACGCAGTATTTT.

The J gene is TRBJ2-7, the V gene TRBV7-3, with D maybe TRBD2 (6 bases). The V end lost 1 base, the J end lost 2 bases, and 18 bases lay between the germline ends. This CDR3 has 17 amino acids. The V gene's germline CDR1 is SGHTA and CDR2 FQGTGA. In nucleotides, the CDR3 is TGTGCCAGCAGCTTAAATCATCTAAGTCCGGGGGCCTACGAGCAGTACTTC. This sequence encodes CASSLNHLSPGAYEQYF.

This clonotype was seen at least ten times. V usage is TRBV6-1 and J usage is TRBJ1-2; 7 nucleotides match TRBD1. Germline trimming cut 0 bases from V and 5 bases from J; bases unmatched to any gene: 6. The germline CDR1 and CDR2 sequences are MNHNS and SASEGT. The CDR3 is made up of 15 amino acids. The CDR3 DNA sequence: TGTGCCAGCAGTGAAGCGCTGTCAGGGGGGTATGGCTACACCTTC. Its protein product is CASSEALSGGYGYTF.

As concerns this clonotype: A single base separates this from a much larger clone, so it may be a read error. This chain uses TRBV5-5 with TRBJ2-5; the D gene is possibly TRBD2 (6 bases). Germline V gene lookup returns CDR1 SGHKS and CDR2 YYEKEE (reference sequence). The CDR3 has 16 residues. The ends were cut back, 2 bases at V and 5 bases at J, with 19 bases in the middle. The CDR3 region is CASSFSGLLAHETQYF. DNA for the CDR3: TGTGCCAGCAGCTTCTCGGGACTCCTTGCCCATGAGACCCAGTACTTC.

This sequence joins TRBV5-6 and TRBJ2-7; tentative D call: TRBD1 (7 bases). CDR3 length: 16 residues. Germline V gene data show CDR1 as SGHDT and CDR2 as YYEEEE. Trimming cost V 3 bases and J 6 bases, with 22 bases left between them. The CDR3 loop reads CASSSLWRGPILEQYF. In DNA, the CDR3 is TGTGCCAGCAGCTCGCTTTGGAGGGGGCCCATCCTCGAGCAGTACTTC. The full variable domain, completed using reference TRBV5-6 and TRBJ2-7, is DAGVTQSPTHLIKTRGQQVTLRCSPKSGHDTVSWYQQALGQGPQFIFQYYEEEERQRGNFPDRFSGHQFPNYSSELNVNALLLGDSALYLCASSSLWRGPILEQYFGPGTRLTVT.

The CDR3 sequence: CASSHGGSVDYGYTF. The CDR3 coding sequence is TGTGCCAGCAGCCACGGTGGCAGCGTCGACTATGGCTACACCTTC. J is TRBJ1-2 and V is TRBV6-1; D is unresolved. The CDR3 spans 15 residues. Germline V gene sequence: CDR1 MNHNS, CDR2 SASEGT. Deletions cut 6 bases from V and 3 bases from J, with 17 bases between.

This clonotype was seen many times. The chain recombines TRBV5-1 with TRBJ2-1, with TRBD2 matching over 14 bases. Losses at the gene ends were 4 bases for V and 8 bases for J; bases not matched to a gene: 5. Germline V gives CDR1 SGHRS, CDR2 YFSETQ. This CDR3 has 15 amino acids. The CDR3, as DNA: TGCGCCAGCAGCAGGACTAGCGGGGGGATGCATGAGCAGTTCTTC. Encoded protein: CASSRTSGGMHEQFF.

The chain couples TRBV28 to TRBJ2-1; 10 bases agree with TRBD2. Germline V gene lookup returns CDR1 MDHEN and CDR2 SYDVKM. V was clipped by 4 bases and J by 9 bases; unmatched bases: 9. The CDR3 length is 15 residues. The CDR3 here is CASSSLSGGAFEQFF. The CDR3 nucleotides are TGTGCCAGCAGTTCCCTCAGCGGGGGGGCCTTTGAGCAGTTCTTC.

This clonotype was seen a few times. This chain uses TRBV12-3 or TRBV12-4 with TRBJ1-3, with D possibly being TRBD1 (5 bases). The length of the CDR3 is 15 residues. Trimming pared 7 bases from V and 0 bases from J, leaving 13 bases between. CDR3 nucleotide sequence: TGTGCCAGCACCGGGACCCGAGTCTCTGGAAACACCATATATTTT. Translation: CASTGTRVSGNTIYF.

This clonotype was detected only a few times. The chain uses TRBV6-1 and TRBJ2-5; TRBD1 or TRBD2 may be the D gene (5 bases each). The V gene's germline CDR1 is MNHNS and CDR2 SASEGT. The CDR3 spans 15 residues. The V end lost 6 bases, the J end lost 3 bases, and 17 bases lay between the germline ends. In nucleotides, the CDR3 is TGTGCCAGCAGCCAATGGATGGGGGTTGAAGAGACCCAGTACTTC. It specifies CASSQWMGVEETQYF.

Worth noting for this clonotype: A much larger clone lies a single base off, so this may be a read error. The chain uses TRBV11-2 and TRBJ2-7; 10 bases map to TRBD2. The germline gives CDR1 SGHAT, CDR2 FQNNGV. The CDR3 is 15 amino acids. The CDR3 spells CASSSERGGFYEQNF. DNA of the CDR3: TGTGCCAGCAGCTCCGAGCGGGGGGGCTTCTACGAGCAGAACTTC.